The next 21 T cell receptor beta chains were all read from a single sample in a study of metastatic and nonmetastatic thyroid tumors. With MiXCR, TCRdb called clones anew from the PCR reads. The profile covers fewer than 30,000 clones, with around 16% appearing a single time and about 4.4% taken by the ten largest. None of the patients had undergone any treatment ahead of thyroid surgery. Sequences were obtained from blood. Source of these receptors: a female donor with papillary thyroid cancer or a benign thyroid nodule (not recorded which). Some clones in this sample may be carry-over from other donors' samples.

In its sample, this clone was seen many times. The chain couples TRBV2 to TRBJ1-3, with 7 bases fitting TRBD1. After removal of 6 bases from V and 4 bases from J, the junction contained 6 bases not matched to a gene. The V gene's germline CDR1 is SNHLY and CDR2 FYNNEI. This CDR3 is 14 amino acids long. The CDR3 reads CASSPGTVGNTIYF. The CDR3 DNA reads TGTGCCAGCAGCCCCGGGACAGTCGGAAACACCATATATTTT.

This clone turned up a few times. The V gene is TRBV12-3 or TRBV12-4, the J gene TRBJ2-5; TRBD1 matches at 9 bases. This CDR3 is built from 15 residues. V trimming: 3 bases; J trimming: 0 bases; junction bases outside the gene matches: 2. As DNA, the CDR3 is TGTGCCAGCAGTTTCGGGACAGGGTACCAAGAGACCCAGTACTTC. As protein: CASSFGTGYQETQYF.

The chain combines TRBV30 with TRBJ2-1; 11 positions agree with TRBD2. CDR1 and CDR2 (germline): GTSNPN, SVGIG (reference sequence). The CDR3 totals 15 residues. Trimming removed 1 base from V and 7 bases from J; junction bases left unmatched: 6. The CDR3 coding sequence is TGTGCCTGGAGTGGAACTAGCGGGAGTGGGAATGAGCAGTTCTTC. Protein sequence: CAWSGTSGSGNEQFF.

The chain is built from TRBV11-3 and TRBJ2-4; D may correspond to TRBD1 or TRBD2 (5 bases each). Germline V CDR1 and CDR2: SGHNT, YENEEA. The V end lost 3 bases, the J end lost 0 bases, and 12 bases lay between the germline ends. This CDR3 contains 16 residues. The DNA of the CDR3 is TGTGCCAGCAGCTTTTCCCCCGGGACAGCCAAAAACATTCAGTACTTC. Translation: CASSFSPGTAKNIQYF.

The chain carries TRBV7-7 and TRBJ2-3, with D uncertain. Trimming stripped 0 bases from V and 2 bases from J, with 3 bases between. CDR3 size: 13 residues. The V gene's germline CDR1 is SSHAT and CDR2 FNYEAQ (reference sequence). Here the CDR3 reads CASSLAPTDTQYF. The CDR3 nucleotides are TGTGCCAGCAGCTTAGCCCCCACAGATACGCAGTATTTT.

This chain links TRBV30 with TRBJ2-1; 14 nucleotides agree with TRBD2. Germline V CDR1 and CDR2: GTSNPN, SVGIG (reference sequence). Trimming cost V 3 bases and J 4 bases; bases outside gene matches: 5. CDR3 length: 16 amino acids. CDR3 bases: TGTGCCTGGAGCGAGGGGACTAGCGGGAGTTACAATGAGCAGTTCTTC. It translates to CAWSEGTSGSYNEQFF. The full variable domain, with the rest looked up from reference TRBV30 and TRBJ2-1, is SQTIHQWPATLVQPVGSPLSLECTVEGTSNPNLYWYRQAAGRGLQLLFYSVGIGQISSEVPQNLSASRPQDRQFILSSKKLLLSDSGFYLCAWSEGTSGSYNEQFFGPGTRLTVL.

This clone was recorded a few times. An end of the junction differs from the germline gene, which may be a read error. The identical CDR3 is also encoded by other nucleotide sequences in the sample. This sequence joins TRBV11-2 and TRBJ1-1; D is unclear. In germline, CDR1 is SGHAT, CDR2 FQNNGV. This CDR3 spans 14 amino acids. For the CDR3, the DNA is TGTGCCAGCAGCTTAGATGTCCGGAACACTGAAGCCTTCTTT. Its protein is CASSLDVRNTEAFF.

There are many counts of this clone. This chain uses TRBV30 with TRBJ1-1; 11 bases align to TRBD1. The CDR3 extends over 13 amino acids. Germline assignment: CDR1 GTSNPN and CDR2 SVGIG (reference sequence). V shed 2 bases and J 5 bases; nucleotides not matched to a gene: 1. CDR3 residues: CAWSWDRGTEAFF. As DNA, the CDR3 is TGTGCCTGGAGTTGGGACAGGGGGACTGAAGCTTTCTTT. The whole variable domain, remainder taken from reference TRBV30 and TRBJ1-1, is SQTIHQWPATLVQPVGSPLSLECTVEGTSNPNLYWYRQAAGRGLQLLFYSVGIGQISSEVPQNLSASRPQDRQFILSSKKLLLSDSGFYLCAWSWDRGTEAFFGQGTRLTVV.

The V and J genes are TRBV20-1 and TRBJ2-7, with D hard to call. The CDR3 has 12 amino acids. Germline values: CDR1 DFQATT, CDR2 SNEGSKA (reference sequence). V dropped 3 bases and J dropped 3 bases, with 9 bases sitting between them. The CDR3: CSASAGYYEQYF. The DNA for the CDR3 is TGCAGTGCTAGTGCCGGGTACTACGAGCAGTACTTC.

This clone is a singleton in its sample. A much larger clone is a single base away; this may be a read error. V and J are TRBV7-9 and TRBJ2-4, with TRBD2 matching over 7 bases. Germline V CDR1 and CDR2: SEHNR, FQNEAQ (reference sequence). The CDR3 spans 15 residues. The CDR3 DNA reads TGTGCCAGCAGCCACCGGGAGGCTGAGGGGAACATTCATTACTTC. Translated, it gives CASSHREAEGNIHYF.

The rearrangement uses TRBV4-1 and TRBJ2-7, with D hard to call. Germline V lookup: CDR1 MGHRA, CDR2 YSYEKL. The CDR3 runs 16 residues. The V gene lost 3 bases and the J gene lost 3 bases, with 18 bases spanning the gap. In DNA form, the CDR3 reads TGCGCCAGCAGCCACCAAGAAGGAATAAGTTTCTACGAGCAGTACTTC. Protein sequence: CASSHQEGISFYEQYF.

V gene TRBV27 combines with J gene TRBJ2-7; D is unclear. V was shortened by 6 bases and J by 5 bases, with 11 bases between the two germline ends. Germline CDR1 reads MNHEY; CDR2 reads SMNVEV (reference sequence). The CDR3 is 12 residues long. CDR3 amino acids: CASRSSGHEQYF. The CDR3 DNA reads TGTGCCAGCAGATCTTCTGGCCACGAGCAGTACTTC.

The chain employs TRBV7-2 and TRBJ2-7, with D possibly being TRBD2 (5 bases). Trimming cost V 4 bases and J 0 bases, with 13 bases left between them. Germline lookup yields CDR1 SGHTA and CDR2 FQGNSA. This CDR3 has 15 amino acids. The CDR3 here is CASSSSGIASYEQYF. For the CDR3, the DNA is TGTGCCAGCAGCTCCTCCGGGATTGCCTCCTACGAGCAGTACTTC.

The chain uses TRBV3-1 and TRBJ1-2, with D hard to call. The germline gives CDR1 LGHDT, CDR2 YNNKEL (reference sequence). V was shortened by 1 base and J by 2 bases, with 8 bases between the two germline ends. CDR3 length: 14 amino acids. The CDR3 nucleotides read TGTGCCAGCAGCCAAGGTCAGGCCAACTATGGCTACACCTTC. This translates into CASSQGQANYGYTF.

This clone was picked up many times. This clone may be a read error of a much larger clone one base away. The chain uses TRBV20-1 and TRBJ1-2; TRBD1 agrees at 7 bases. Germline-derived CDR1 and CDR2 are DFQATT and SNEGSKA (reference sequence). The CDR3 has 13 residues. In nucleotides, the CDR3 is TGCAGTGCAAAGACAGGGTGGGGCTATGGCTACGCCTTC. Residues: CSAKTGWGYGYAF.

By its share, this clone is medium-sized. The rearrangement uses TRBV6-1 and TRBJ1-6, with a tentative D call TRBD1 (5 bases). CDR3 length: 13 amino acids. The germline V and J ends were trimmed by 6 bases and 8 bases, with 11 bases remaining between them. Germline V gene data show CDR1 as MNHNS and CDR2 as SASEGT. The CDR3 loop reads CASRRIGDSPLHF. For the CDR3, the DNA is TGTGCCAGCAGACGGATAGGGGATTCACCCCTCCACTTT.

This clone has more than one count but fewer than ten. V is TRBV18 and J is TRBJ2-3; 7 bases line up with TRBD2. Looked up from germline, CDR1 is KGHSH and CDR2 is LQKENI. V shed 2 bases, J shed 4 bases, and the junction held 3 bases outside the gene matches. The CDR3 sequence is 14 residues long. CDR3 residues: CASSPGAGADTQYF. CDR3 DNA: TGTGCCAGCTCACCAGGGGCGGGGGCAGATACGCAGTATTTT.

This clone was detected ten times or more. The genes are TRBV20-1 and TRBJ2-5; 11 positions match TRBD1. CDR1 and CDR2 (germline): DFQATT, SNEGSKA (reference sequence). Germline trimming cut 0 bases from V and 6 bases from J; bases unmatched to any gene: 12. CDR3 length: 17 amino acids. Here the CDR3 reads CSARDYRTGGFSQTQYF. Written as DNA, the CDR3 is TGCAGTGCTAGAGATTACCGGACAGGGGGCTTCTCGCAGACCCAGTACTTC.

This clone is medium-sized within its sample. The chain couples TRBV6-4 to TRBJ2-3; D gene unclear. V lost 5 bases and J 2 bases, leaving 14 bases between the germline ends. This CDR3 spans 15 amino acids. Germline CDR1 reads MRHNA; CDR2 reads SNTAGT. The CDR3 DNA reads as TGTGCCAGCAGTTCTACTTCTCAACACACAGATACGCAGTATTTT. As protein: CASSSTSQHTDTQYF.

By share, this clone ranks as medium-sized (0.01 to 0.1%). This chain uses TRBV28 with TRBJ1-1; 8 nucleotides agree with TRBD1. The CDR3 contains 13 residues. Germline CDR1 MDHEN, CDR2 SYDVKM. With V trimmed by 5 bases and J by 11 bases, 10 bases remained unmatched. The CDR3, as DNA: TGTGCCAGCAGTATTTCAGGGGGCGCGTACGCTTTCTTT. It is translated as CASSISGGAYAFF.

This clone was counted between two and nine times. The genes are TRBV5-4 and TRBJ1-3, with 10 bases fitting TRBD1. Germline assignment: CDR1 SGHNT and CDR2 YYREEE (reference sequence). The CDR3 sequence is 17 residues long. The ends lost 0 bases at V and 8 bases at J; junction bases unmatched: 11. The CDR3 DNA sequence: TGTGCCAGCAGCTTGGGGGGACCGGGACAGGGGACGGACACCATATATTTT. Its translation: CASSLGGPGQGTDTIYF.